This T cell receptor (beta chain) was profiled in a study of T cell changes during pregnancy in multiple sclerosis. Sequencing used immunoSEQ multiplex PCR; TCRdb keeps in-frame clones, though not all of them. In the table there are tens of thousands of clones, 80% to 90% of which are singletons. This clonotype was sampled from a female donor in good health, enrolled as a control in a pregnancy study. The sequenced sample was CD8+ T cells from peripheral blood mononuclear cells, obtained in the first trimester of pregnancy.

The DNA of the CDR3 is TGTGCCAGCACCAAGGGTGGAGGGTACGAGCAGTACTTC. As protein: CASTKGGGYEQYF. The rearrangement joins TRBV5-6 to TRBJ2-5; a weak D match, TRBD2 (6 bases). The J call is in doubt because the DNA end fits TRBJ2-7 better. This CDR3 has 13 amino acids. Germline CDR1 SGHDT, CDR2 YYEEEE.